One and the same sample provided the 30 T cell receptor beta chains below, sequenced in a study of beta chain features in type 1 diabetes. cDNA synthesis used the whole RNA isolate, giving expressed TCRB sequences. Some clones are missing from TCRdb's copy, which holds only in-frame ones; the method was immunoSEQ multiplex PCR. The sample yields 360,000 or so clones, around a fifth seen once. Sequencing was performed on naive CD4+ T cells from blood. These receptors all stem from a woman younger than 30 in good health.

This chain connects TRBV4-1 to TRBJ1-1; 7 positions agree with TRBD1. The CDR3 is 16 amino acids. J lost 0 bases, V lost 6 bases, and 10 bases had no gene match. Germline V gene lookup returns CDR1 MGHRA and CDR2 YSYEKL. The CDR3 is CASRFRGSNMNTEAFF. In DNA, the CDR3 is TGCGCCAGCAGATTCAGGGGGTCGAACATGAACACTGAAGCTTTCTTT.

This clone occurred a few times. The chain has TRBV19 and TRBJ2-2, with 9 nucleotides matching TRBD2. Germline CDR1 and CDR2: LNHDA and SQIVND (reference sequence). CDR3 length: 16 residues. Trimming took 3 bases from V and 4 from J; bases not matched to a gene: 6. In DNA form, the CDR3 reads TGTGCCAGTAGTATCGGTAGCGGGAGATCCACCGGGGAGCTGTTTTTT. This encodes CASSIGSGRSTGELFF.

This rearrangement joins TRBV9 to TRBJ1-2, with D maybe TRBD1 (6 bases). Per germline, CDR1 SGDLS and CDR2 YYNGEE. The CDR3 spans 14 residues. Between the trimmed V and J ends, which lost 4 bases and 4 bases, there was a span of 14 bases. CDR3 bases: TGTGCCAGCAGCCCAGGACAAGGGGGCTATGGCTACACCTTC. Protein: CASSPGQGGYGYTF.

There are a few counts of this clone. The chain joins TRBV4-2 to TRBJ2-2; 10 bases match TRBD2. The CDR3 is made up of 18 amino acids. Germline CDR1 is LGHNA and CDR2 is YNFKEQ. With 1 base clipped from V and 5 bases from J, the junction kept 10 bases outside the gene matches. The CDR3 DNA reads TGTGCCAGCAGCCAAGGAACTAGAAAGGGACTAGCGACCGGGGAGCTGTTTTTT. Its protein product is CASSQGTRKGLATGELFF.

This clone was seen more than once but under ten times. The V gene is TRBV11-1, the J gene TRBJ2-1; 8 bases match TRBD1. Germline CDR1 is SGHAT and CDR2 is FQDESV (reference sequence). Trimming at V came to 5 bases and at J to 3 bases, leaving 9 bases not matched to a gene. The CDR3 spans 16 residues. The chain's CDR3 is CASSVRRGRIYNEQFF. CDR3 nucleotides: TGTGCCAGCAGCGTCCGCAGGGGGCGCATCTACAATGAGCAGTTCTTC.

V gene TRBV7-2 combines with J gene TRBJ1-5; 9 bases agree with TRBD1. V gave up 3 bases and J gave up 6 bases; unmatched junction bases: 6. The CDR3 spans 15 residues. In germline, CDR1 is SGHTA, CDR2 FQGNSA. CDR3 protein: CASSFSGQGLQPQHF. The CDR3 region has the DNA TGTGCCAGCAGCTTCTCGGGACAGGGTCTTCAGCCCCAGCATTTT.

This clone came up a few times. The V gene is TRBV4-3, the J gene TRBJ1-5, with a weak D call TRBD1 (5 bases). The CDR3 totals 17 residues. In germline, CDR1 is LGHNA, CDR2 YSLEER. The V gene lost 0 bases and the J gene lost 3 bases, with 15 bases spanning the gap. CDR3 amino acids: CASSQDVGPGPNQPQHF. The CDR3, as DNA: TGCGCCAGCAGCCAAGATGTGGGGCCCGGTCCCAATCAGCCCCAGCATTTT.

This chain uses TRBV2 with TRBJ2-1; D remains ambiguous. This CDR3 has 11 residues. Germline loops: CDR1 SNHLY, CDR2 FYNNEI. Trimming left V 4 bases short and J 7 bases short, with 5 bases between. The CDR3 bases are TGTGCCAGCAGTGCACAGAATGAGCAGTTCTTC. This codes for CASSAQNEQFF.

The J gene is TRBJ2-7, the V gene TRBV5-1; 9 bases map to TRBD2. From germline, CDR1 is SGHRS and CDR2 YFSETQ. This CDR3 region has 15 residues. V lost 3 bases to trimming and J lost 0 bases; unmatched junction nucleotides: 4. The CDR3, as DNA: TGCGCCAGCAGCTCTACTAGCGGGCCCTCCTACGAGCAGTACTTC. It specifies CASSSTSGPSYEQYF.

This chain uses TRBV13 with TRBJ1-4; D gene ambiguous. V was clipped by 1 base and J by 8 bases, with 8 bases between them. Germline V CDR1 and CDR2: PRHDT, FYEKMQ (reference sequence). This CDR3 region has 13 residues. CDR3 amino acids: CASSLDMREKLFF. CDR3 DNA: TGTGCCAGCAGCTTAGACATGAGGGAAAAACTGTTTTTT.

This chain connects TRBV7-2 to TRBJ2-3; 9 positions match TRBD2. After removal of 0 bases from V and 5 bases from J, the junction contained 15 bases not matched to a gene. The CDR3 is 19 amino acids. CDR1 and CDR2 (germline): SGHTA, FQGNSA. The CDR3 sequence is CASSLAPSGSSGTGDTQYF. CDR3 DNA: TGTGCCAGCAGCTTAGCACCGAGTGGGTCTAGCGGGACGGGAGATACGCAGTATTTT.

The rearrangement uses TRBV5-1 and TRBJ2-1; TRBD2 might be the D (5 bases). The CDR3 length is 16 residues. Per the germline V gene, CDR1 is SGHRS and CDR2 is YFSETQ. The V and J ends lost 6 bases and 0 bases respectively, with 16 bases between them. Here the CDR3 reads CASTLGSDSSYNEQFF. The CDR3 DNA follows: TGCGCCAGCACCTTAGGTAGCGATAGCTCCTACAATGAGCAGTTCTTC. The complete variable domain, with remaining parts taken from reference TRBV5-1 and TRBJ2-1, reads KAGVTQTPRYLIKTRGQQVTLSCSPISGHRSVSWYQQTPGQGLQFLFEYFSETQRNKGNFPGRFSGRQFSNSRSEMNVSTLELGDSALYLCASTLGSDSSYNEQFFGPGTRLTVL.

This clone has more than one count but fewer than ten. J is TRBJ1-5 and V is TRBV30; no reliable D call. Trimming removed 1 base from V and 4 bases from J, with 14 bases in between. CDR3 length equals 15 residues. CDR1 is GTSNPN, CDR2 SVGIG, per germline (reference sequence). The CDR3 region has the DNA TGTGCCTGGAGTGAGTTGCGAGGAGGAAATCAGCCCCAGCATTTT. Translating it yields CAWSELRGGNQPQHF.

The chain links TRBV29-1 to TRBJ1-2; a weak D match, TRBD1 (5 bases). Between the trimmed V and J ends, which lost 6 bases and 4 bases, there was a span of 6 bases. From germline, CDR1 is SQVTM and CDR2 ANQGSEA. CDR3 length: 10 amino acids. CDR3 DNA sequence: TGCAGCGTCGACAGCTATGGCTACACCTTC. Its translation: CSVDSYGYTF.

This clone was counted between two and nine times. The chain couples TRBV6-5 to TRBJ2-5, with 8 bases that match TRBD1. Germline lookup yields CDR1 MNHEY and CDR2 SVGAGI. With 4 bases clipped from V and 4 bases from J, the junction kept 8 bases outside the gene matches. The CDR3 spans 15 residues. For the CDR3, the DNA is TGTGCCAGCAGTTCCGGACAGGGCGGTTCAGAGACCCAGTACTTC. Protein: CASSSGQGGSETQYF.

V gene TRBV23-1 combines with J gene TRBJ2-7, with D perhaps TRBD1 (5 bases). TRBV23-1 carries the ORF label, with uncertain function. V dropped 0 bases and J dropped 1 base, with 10 bases sitting between them. The CDR3 spans 15 residues. CDR3 DNA: TGCGCCAGCAGTCAATCCCCCCGGACATCCTACGAGCAGTACTTC. As protein: CASSQSPRTSYEQYF.

This chain joins TRBV7-2 and TRBJ2-1; possible D gene TRBD1, 7 bases. The germline V gene has CDR1 SGHTA and CDR2 FQGNSA. Trimming pared 5 bases from V and 7 bases from J, leaving 15 bases between. The CDR3 is 14 residues long. The CDR3 bases are TGTGCCAGCAGCACAAGACAGGGAGGTAATGAGCAGTTCTTC. Protein product: CASSTRQGGNEQFF. The whole variable domain, remainder taken from reference TRBV7-2 and TRBJ2-1, is GAGVSQSPSNKVTEKGKDVELRCDPISGHTALYWYRQSLGQGLEFLIYFQGNSAPDKSGLPSDRFSAERTGGSVSTLTIQRTQQEDSAVYLCASSTRQGGNEQFFGPGTRLTVL.

The chain employs TRBV29-1 and TRBJ1-4, with D possibly TRBD1 on 5 matching bases. Germline V lookup: CDR1 SQVTM, CDR2 ANQGSEA. Trimming removed 3 bases at V and 11 bases at J, with 10 bases between. The CDR3 is 11 residues long. The CDR3 DNA is TGCAGCGTTGACGATCGGGGGAAACTGTTTTTT. Its protein is CSVDDRGKLFF.

Remarks on this clone: Other DNA sequences from this sample encode an identical CDR3 as well. The V gene is TRBV19, the J gene TRBJ1-1; 7 nucleotides match TRBD1. The ends lost 6 bases at V and 1 base at J; junction bases unmatched: 2. This CDR3 comprises 13 residues. Germline CDR1 LNHDA, CDR2 SQIVND (reference sequence). CDR3 sequence: CASSRQGNTEAFF. The CDR3 bases are TGTGCCAGTAGCCGACAGGGGAACACTGAAGCTTTCTTT.

This clone appeared once. The genes are TRBV5-1 and TRBJ2-2; 8 bases are shared with TRBD2. Germline trimming cut 4 bases from V and 5 bases from J; bases unmatched to any gene: 10. Germline CDR1 reads SGHRS; CDR2 reads YFSETQ. The CDR3 has 16 residues. CDR3: CASSPGLASRTGELFF. Here the CDR3 DNA reads TGCGCCAGCAGCCCTGGACTAGCCTCGAGGACCGGGGAGCTGTTTTTT.

This sequence joins TRBV21-1 and TRBJ1-1; the DNA was not compared with TRBD1, the D call given in the table. TRBV21-1 is annotated as a pseudogene. CDR3 length: 15 residues. The CDR3 here is CASSIRQGPNTEAFF. For the CDR3, the DNA is TGTGCCAGCAGCATCCGACAGGGGCCGAACACTGAAGCTTTCTTT.

The genes are TRBV19 and TRBJ1-1; 9 positions agree with TRBD1. The CDR3 covers 15 residues. Germline values: CDR1 LNHDA, CDR2 SQIVND (reference sequence). The J segment lost 1 base and the V segment lost 5 bases, leaving 5 bases of the junction unmatched. The chain's CDR3 is CASSAGTGSNTEAFF. CDR3 in DNA: TGTGCCAGTAGTGCGGGGACAGGGTCGAACACTGAAGCTTTCTTT.

V and J are TRBV7-9 and TRBJ1-1; TRBD1 is a possible D gene (6 bases). The V gene's germline CDR1 is SEHNR and CDR2 FQNEAQ (reference sequence). Trimming removed 4 bases from V and 0 bases from J, with 9 bases in between. The CDR3 consists of 14 residues. The CDR3 nucleotides are TGTGCCAGCAGCTCCGGACAGCTGAACACTGAAGCTTTCTTT. Its translation is CASSSGQLNTEAFF.

The chain joins TRBV5-1 to TRBJ2-5; a weak D match, TRBD2 (6 bases). The CDR3 loop spans 15 amino acids. V lost 4 bases and J 4 bases, leaving 17 bases between the germline ends. Per the germline V gene, CDR1 is SGHRS and CDR2 is YFSETQ. In nucleotides, the CDR3 is TGCGCCAGCAGCCCAGGAGTCGGGGGTGGAGAGACCCAGTACTTC. This sequence encodes CASSPGVGGGETQYF.

The V and J genes are TRBV7-8 and TRBJ2-7; D may be TRBD2 (6 bases). Between the trimmed V and J ends, which lost 3 bases and 0 bases, there was a span of 9 bases. Germline CDR1 reads SGHVS; CDR2 reads FQNEAQ. This CDR3 region has 14 residues. The CDR3 loop reads CASSFRRDSYEQYF. The DNA of the CDR3 is TGTGCCAGCAGCTTTCGGAGGGACTCCTACGAGCAGTACTTC. Filled out from reference TRBV7-8 and TRBJ2-7, the complete variable domain reads GAGVSQSPRYKVAKRGQDVALRCDPISGHVSLFWYQQALGQGPEFLTYFQNEAQLDKSGLPSDRFFAERPEGSVSTLKIQRTQQEDSAVYLCASSFRRDSYEQYFGPGTRLTVT.

A few counts support this clone. V is TRBV5-1 and J is TRBJ2-6, with D possibly TRBD1 on 5 matching bases. From germline, CDR1 is SGHRS and CDR2 YFSETQ. The CDR3 loop spans 16 amino acids. The ends were cut back, 4 bases at V and 1 base at J, with 12 bases in the middle. The CDR3 loop reads CASSIGDRSGANVLTF. For the CDR3, the DNA is TGCGCCAGCAGCATAGGGGATCGGTCTGGGGCCAACGTCCTGACTTTC.

This clone was seen only a few times. This chain links TRBV4-2 with TRBJ2-7; 9 bases fit TRBD2. V dropped 1 base and J dropped 5; count of bases not matched to a gene: 9. The germline gives CDR1 LGHNA, CDR2 YNFKEQ. This CDR3 contains 16 residues. CDR3 protein: CASSQGVARGGNEQYF. Written as DNA, the CDR3 is TGTGCCAGCAGCCAAGGTGTGGCGCGGGGGGGCAACGAGCAGTACTTC.

The chain uses TRBV7-2 and TRBJ2-1; the match to TRBD2 covers 13 bases. Trimming at V came to 1 base and at J to 8 bases, leaving 5 bases not matched to a gene. Germline V gene sequence: CDR1 SGHTA, CDR2 FQGNSA. CDR3 length equals 16 residues. As DNA, the CDR3 is TGTGCCAGCAGCTTAGTGAGGACTAGCGGGAGCGATGAGCAGTTCTTC. Its translation: CASSLVRTSGSDEQFF.

The chain couples TRBV5-6 to TRBJ2-7; D gene ambiguous. Germline V gives CDR1 SGHDT, CDR2 YYEEEE. The V end was cut by 4 bases, the J end by 6 bases, with 14 bases between. The CDR3 has 13 residues. The DNA of the CDR3 is TGTGCCAGCAGCCCTGACTTGCTCGGCGAGCAGTACTTC. This translates into CASSPDLLGEQYF.

V gene TRBV11-2 combines with J gene TRBJ1-1; TRBD1 matches at 10 bases. CDR1 is SGHAT and CDR2 is FQNNGV in the germline V gene. V was clipped by 5 bases and J by 9 bases; unmatched bases: 3. The CDR3 sequence is 12 residues long. The DNA of the CDR3 is TGTGCCAGCAGCCCGACAGGGGGCCAAGCTTTCTTT. Protein: CASSPTGGQAFF.